The clone carrying this TCR beta chain was seen many times. The antigen remains unidentified. This sample is part of a study of T-cell reconstitution after alpha-beta-depleted transplantation in children. General observations from the study: Surviving recipient T cells and thymic progenitors accounted for the high day-60 TCRbeta diversity observed in some patients.

Germline assignment: CDR1 SGDLS and CDR2 YYNGEE. The V and J ends lost 3 bases and 4 bases respectively, with 7 bases between them. This CDR3 is built from 13 residues. This sample's TCRbeta library carried unique molecular identifier barcodes. TCRdb fed the PCR reads into MiXCR, producing one record per CDR3 protein. The sample gives roughly 200,000 distinct CDR3 sequences, approximately 10% of which show up once; under 30% is in the top ten. The sequence derives from a child under two years old with acute myeloid leukemia, due to receive a stem cell transplant. J is TRBJ2-2 and V is TRBV9; D uncertain. Source: PBMCs, taken before TCRalphabeta/CD19-depleted stem cell transplant. In nucleotides, the CDR3 is TGTGCCAGCAGCGGAAAGACCACCGGGGAGCTGTTTTTT. Residues: CASSGKTTGELFF.